This T cell receptor (beta chain) was recovered during a study of T-cell reconstitution after alpha-beta-depleted transplantation in children. Study-wide points: It was surviving recipient T cells and thymic progenitors that gave some patients high TCRbeta diversity at day 60. T-cell counts and diversity were attributed mostly to newly produced T cells one year after transplant. As was reported, about two months after transplant, alpha-beta T cells came from several hundred expanded graft clones.

Using unique molecular identifiers, the investigators prepared the TCRbeta library. MiXCR was run by TCRdb on the PCR reads, yielding one entry per CDR3 protein. The sample lists some 600,000 distinct CDR3 sequences, 10% to 15% occurring once. Trimming took 2 bases from V and 0 from J, leaving 10 bases between them. The CDR3 covers 15 residues. Germline V gives CDR1 SEHNR, CDR2 FQNEAQ (reference sequence). About this clonotype: The antigen is unknown.

The receptor's source is a male patient under 18 who had a stem cell transplant for acute myeloid leukemia, so the T cells may come from the graft donor. The rearrangement links TRBV7-9 to TRBJ2-5; D is ambiguous. The sample here was PBMCs, mostly from graft donor cells, taken 360 days after TCRalphabeta/CD19-depleted stem cell transplant. CDR3 sequence: CASSLWAVYQETQYF. CDR3 in DNA: TGTGCCAGCAGCTTATGGGCGGTGTACCAAGAGACCCAGTACTTC.